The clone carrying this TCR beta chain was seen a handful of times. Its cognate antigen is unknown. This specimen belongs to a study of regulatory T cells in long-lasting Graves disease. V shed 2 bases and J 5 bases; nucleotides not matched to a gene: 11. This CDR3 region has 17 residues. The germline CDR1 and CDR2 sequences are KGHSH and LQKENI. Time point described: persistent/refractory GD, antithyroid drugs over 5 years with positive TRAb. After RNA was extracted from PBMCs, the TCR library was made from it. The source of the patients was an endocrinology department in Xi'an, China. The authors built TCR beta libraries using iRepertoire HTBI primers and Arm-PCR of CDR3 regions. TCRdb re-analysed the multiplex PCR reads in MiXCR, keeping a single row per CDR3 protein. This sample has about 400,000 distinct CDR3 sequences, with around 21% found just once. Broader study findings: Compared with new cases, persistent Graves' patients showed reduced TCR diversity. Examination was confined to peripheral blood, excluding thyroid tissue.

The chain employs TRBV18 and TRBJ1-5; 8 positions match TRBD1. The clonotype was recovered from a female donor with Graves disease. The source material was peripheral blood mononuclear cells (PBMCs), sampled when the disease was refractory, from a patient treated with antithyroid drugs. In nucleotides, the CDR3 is TGTGCCAGCTCACCATTTGCCGGGACAGGTCATGATCAGCCCCAGCATTTT. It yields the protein CASSPFAGTGHDQPQHF.